One and the same sample provided the 18 T cell receptor beta chains below, sequenced in a study of shared clonotypes between healthy human individuals. Using immunoSEQ multiplex PCR, the repertoire was profiled, and TCRdb retains in-frame clones only, with some absent. The table has hundreds of thousands of clones, roughly three quarters seen once. Material: PBMCs. These receptors came from a woman in her thirties or forties in good health. Some clones in this sample may be carry-over from other donors' samples.

This chain links TRBV5-1 with TRBJ2-5; the match to TRBD2 covers 13 bases. Germline lookup yields CDR1 SGHRS and CDR2 YFSETQ. Losses at the gene ends were 3 bases for V and 4 bases for J; bases not matched to a gene: 9. The CDR3 totals 17 residues. This CDR3 is CASSWQGLAGALETQYF. The CDR3 bases are TGCGCCAGCAGCTGGCAAGGACTAGCGGGAGCGTTAGAGACCCAGTACTTC.

The chain is built from TRBV10-3 and TRBJ2-1; TRBD2 aligns across 13 bases. The CDR3 sequence is 15 residues long. Germline V gene lookup returns CDR1 ENHRY and CDR2 SYGVKD. With 6 bases clipped from V and 8 bases from J, the junction kept 7 bases outside the gene matches. The CDR3 sequence is CAIRTTSGGSHEQFF. The CDR3 DNA sequence: TGTGCCATCAGGACGACTAGCGGGGGGAGCCATGAGCAGTTCTTC.

The chain is built from TRBV21-1 and TRBJ2-5. TRBV21-1 is given as a pseudogene. The CDR3 is 13 amino acids. The CDR3: CASSYDWKETQYF. CDR3 coding DNA: TGTGCCAGCAGCTACGATTGGAAAGAGACCCAGTACTTC.

V gene TRBV7-8 combines with J gene TRBJ1-3; 8 bases align to TRBD1. CDR3 length equals 15 residues. V shed 5 bases and J 2 bases; nucleotides not matched to a gene: 5. CDR1 and CDR2 (germline): SGHVS, FQNEAQ. The CDR3 sequence is CASSPRTGPGNTIYF. Here the CDR3 DNA reads TGTGCCAGCAGCCCACGGACAGGGCCTGGAAACACCATATATTTT.

The chain combines TRBV4-1 with TRBJ2-2, with D uncertain. V was pared by 0 bases and J by 0 bases, with 11 bases between. The CDR3 has 17 amino acids. Germline CDR1 reads MGHRA; CDR2 reads YSYEKL. The chain's CDR3 is CASSQDRSHANTGELFF. CDR3 nucleotide sequence: TGCGCCAGCAGCCAAGATCGCAGCCATGCGAACACCGGGGAGCTGTTTTTT.

This chain connects TRBV5-1 to TRBJ1-1, with a tentative D call TRBD1 (5 bases). Germline-derived CDR1 and CDR2 are SGHRS and YFSETQ. Trimming left V 4 bases short and J 5 bases short, with 15 bases between. The CDR3 runs 14 residues. Written as DNA, the CDR3 is TGCGCCAGCAGCGAAGGGACCCTCGGAACTGAAGCTTTCTTT. Its protein product is CASSEGTLGTEAFF.

The rearrangement joins TRBV27 to TRBJ2-5, with a weak D call TRBD1 (5 bases). The last part of the DNA fits TRBJ2-7 better; the J call may be wrong. The CDR3 is made up of 13 amino acids. CDR1 MNHEY and CDR2 SMNVEV come from the germline V gene (reference sequence). CDR3 in DNA: TGTGCCAGCAGTTTATCCCGACAGAACGAGCAGTACTTC. Its protein is CASSLSRQNEQYF.

Here the CDR3 DNA reads TGTGCCAGCAGCAAAGTTCTCGGGGTAGACAGAAAAGAGACCCAGTACTTC. It yields the protein CASSKVLGVDRKETQYF. The chain carries TRBV21-1 and TRBJ2-5. TRBV21-1 is recorded as a pseudogene. The CDR3 length is 17 residues.

This clone showed up just a few times. The J gene is TRBJ2-1, the V gene TRBV5-1, with 9 bases identical to TRBD2. The germline V gene encodes CDR1 SGHRS and CDR2 YFSETQ. V shed 4 bases and J 4 bases; nucleotides not matched to a gene: 9. The CDR3 spans 16 residues. The CDR3 reads CASSPRGRADYNEQFF. In DNA form, the CDR3 reads TGCGCCAGCAGCCCCCGCGGGAGGGCTGATTACAATGAGCAGTTCTTC.

In its sample, this clone was seen once. This CDR3 reads CASSSSPSGIAYEQYF. The CDR3 DNA follows: TGCGCCAGCAGCTCCTCCCCCAGCGGGATCGCCTACGAGCAGTACTTC. The rearrangement joins TRBV5-1 to TRBJ2-7; 7 bases line up with TRBD2. V shed 3 bases, J shed 2 bases, and the junction held 11 bases outside the gene matches. The CDR3 has 16 residues. Germline values: CDR1 SGHRS, CDR2 YFSETQ. The full variable domain, rest sourced from reference TRBV5-1 and TRBJ2-7, is KAGVTQTPRYLIKTRGQQVTLSCSPISGHRSVSWYQQTPGQGLQFLFEYFSETQRNKGNFPGRFSGRQFSNSRSEMNVSTLELGDSALYLCASSSSPSGIAYEQYFGPGTRLTVT.

The genes are TRBV2 and TRBJ2-7, with 10 bases lining up with TRBD2. This CDR3 spans 15 amino acids. J lost 5 bases, V lost 6 bases, and 10 bases had no gene match. From germline, CDR1 is SNHLY and CDR2 FYNNEI. CDR3 protein: CASSITSGRANEQYF. CDR3 coding DNA: TGTGCCAGCAGCATAACGAGCGGGAGGGCCAACGAGCAGTACTTC.

The V gene is TRBV14, the J gene TRBJ2-1; TRBD2 matches 7 bases. The CDR3 is 15 residues long. CDR1 is SGHDN, CDR2 FVKESK, per germline. The V gene end was trimmed by 2 bases and the J gene end by 5 bases; junction bases not matched to a gene: 6. The DNA of the CDR3 is TGTGCCAGCAGCCAAAAATGGGAGGGGAACAATGAGCAGTTCTTC. Protein product: CASSQKWEGNNEQFF.

The chain joins TRBV30 to TRBJ1-2, with D tentatively TRBD1 (6 bases). Germline CDR1 reads GTSNPN; CDR2 reads SVGIG (reference sequence). Trimming pared 0 bases from V and 4 bases from J, leaving 12 bases between. The CDR3 extends over 14 amino acids. Here the CDR3 DNA reads TGTGCCTGGAGTGTGTCGGGGGGCCGCTATGGCTACACCTTC. As protein: CAWSVSGGRYGYTF.

The chain has TRBV6-5 and TRBJ1-4; TRBD1 is a possible D gene (5 bases). Germline loops: CDR1 MNHEY, CDR2 SVGAGI. V lost 5 bases to trimming and J lost 6 bases, with 13 bases between them. The CDR3 spans 14 residues. The CDR3 sequence: CASSTGGKDEKLFF. CDR3 nucleotide sequence: TGTGCCAGCAGTACGGGGGGGAAGGATGAAAAACTGTTTTTT.

The chain combines TRBV19 with TRBJ1-4; tentative D call: TRBD1 (5 bases). Germline assignment: CDR1 LNHDA and CDR2 SQIVND (reference sequence). Trimming took 6 bases from V and 4 from J, leaving 12 bases between them. The CDR3 length is 14 residues. Here the CDR3 DNA reads TGTGCCAGTAGCTTGGGACGGTATAATGAAAAACTGTTTTTT. Translated: CASSLGRYNEKLFF.

V gene TRBV5-1 combines with J gene TRBJ2-7; 11 positions match TRBD2. Per the germline V gene, CDR1 is SGHRS and CDR2 is YFSETQ. The J segment lost 6 bases and the V segment lost 0 bases, leaving 14 bases of the junction unmatched. The CDR3 is 18 amino acids. CDR3 in amino acids: CASSLEKRGLAGGSEQYF. As DNA, the CDR3 is TGCGCCAGCAGCTTGGAGAAGAGGGGGCTAGCGGGAGGTTCCGAGCAGTACTTC.

This chain links TRBV18 with TRBJ2-1; 16 bases line up with TRBD2. The junction had 3 bases not matched to a gene; V was cut back by 6 bases and J by 7 bases. From germline, CDR1 is KGHSH and CDR2 LQKENI. The CDR3 is 15 residues long. CDR3 loop: CASSPGLAGGNEQFF. The CDR3 DNA sequence: TGTGCCAGCTCCCCGGGACTAGCGGGAGGGAATGAGCAGTTCTTC.

This chain uses TRBV5-4 with TRBJ2-3, with 10 bases matching TRBD2. The CDR3 length is 15 residues. V lost 4 bases and J lost 3; bases outside the gene matches: 5. CDR1 is SGHNT and CDR2 is YYREEE in the germline V gene (reference sequence). Written as DNA, the CDR3 is TGTGCCAGCAGCCCTAGCGGGAGACGGACAGATACGCAGTATTTT. Its protein is CASSPSGRRTDTQYF.